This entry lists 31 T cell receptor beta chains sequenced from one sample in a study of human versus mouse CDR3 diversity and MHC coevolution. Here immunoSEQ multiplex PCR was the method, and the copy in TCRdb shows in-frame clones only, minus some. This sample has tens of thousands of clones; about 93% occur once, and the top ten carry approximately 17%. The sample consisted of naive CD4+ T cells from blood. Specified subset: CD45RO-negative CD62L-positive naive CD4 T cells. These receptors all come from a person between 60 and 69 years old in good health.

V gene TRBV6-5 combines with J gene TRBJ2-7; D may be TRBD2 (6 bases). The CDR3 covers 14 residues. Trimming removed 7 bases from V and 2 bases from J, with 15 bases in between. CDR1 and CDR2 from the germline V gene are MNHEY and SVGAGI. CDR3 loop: CASNRASATYEQYF. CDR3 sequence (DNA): TGTGCCAGCAACCGAGCTAGCGCGACCTACGAGCAGTACTTC.

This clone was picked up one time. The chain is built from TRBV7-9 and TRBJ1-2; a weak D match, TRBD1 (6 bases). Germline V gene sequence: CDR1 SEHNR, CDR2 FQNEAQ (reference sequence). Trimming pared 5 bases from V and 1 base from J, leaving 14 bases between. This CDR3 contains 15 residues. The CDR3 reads CASSQGQLNNYGYTF. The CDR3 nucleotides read TGTGCCAGCAGCCAGGGACAACTCAATAACTATGGCTACACCTTC.

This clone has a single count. This chain's CDR3 is CASSLEQRADSYTF. The CDR3 DNA sequence: TGTGCCAGCAGCTTGGAACAGAGGGCCGATTCCTACACCTTC. The chain has TRBV5-4 and TRBJ1-2; no clear D. Looked up from germline, CDR1 is SGHNT and CDR2 is YYREEE (reference sequence). The V gene lost 0 bases and the J gene lost 10 bases, with 16 bases spanning the gap. The CDR3 is made up of 14 amino acids.

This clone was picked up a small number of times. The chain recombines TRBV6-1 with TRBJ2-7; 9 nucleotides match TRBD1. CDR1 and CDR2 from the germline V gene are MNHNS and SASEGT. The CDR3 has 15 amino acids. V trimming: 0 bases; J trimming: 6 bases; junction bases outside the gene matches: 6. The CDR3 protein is CASSEAGTGISEQYF. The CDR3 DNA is TGTGCCAGCAGTGAAGCCGGGACAGGGATTTCCGAGCAGTACTTC.

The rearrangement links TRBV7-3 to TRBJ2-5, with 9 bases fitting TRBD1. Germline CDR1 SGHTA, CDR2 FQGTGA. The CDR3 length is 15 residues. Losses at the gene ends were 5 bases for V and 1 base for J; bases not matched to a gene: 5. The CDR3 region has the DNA TGTGCCAGCAGCCCGGGGACAGGGCGCCAAGAGACCCAGTACTTC. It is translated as CASSPGTGRQETQYF.

Here the CDR3 DNA reads TGTGCCAGCAGTTCCCGGGAGGGTAATGAAAAACTGTTTTTT. Its protein product is CASSSREGNEKLFF. The rearrangement joins TRBV27 to TRBJ1-4; D remains unclear. The CDR3 consists of 14 residues. Germline-derived CDR1 and CDR2 are MNHEY and SMNVEV (reference sequence). The V end lost 4 bases, the J end lost 4 bases, and 10 bases lay between the germline ends.

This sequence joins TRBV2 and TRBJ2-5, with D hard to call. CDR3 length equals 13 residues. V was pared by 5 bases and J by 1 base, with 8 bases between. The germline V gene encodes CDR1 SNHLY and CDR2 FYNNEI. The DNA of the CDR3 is TGTGCCAGCAGTTTATACGGCCAAGAGACCCAGTACTTC. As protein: CASSLYGQETQYF.

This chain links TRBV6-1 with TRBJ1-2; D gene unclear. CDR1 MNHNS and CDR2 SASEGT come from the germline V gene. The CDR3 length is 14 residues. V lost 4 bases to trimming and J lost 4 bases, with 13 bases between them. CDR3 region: CASSVPTGGYGYTF. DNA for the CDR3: TGTGCCAGCAGTGTCCCAACGGGTGGCTATGGCTACACCTTC.

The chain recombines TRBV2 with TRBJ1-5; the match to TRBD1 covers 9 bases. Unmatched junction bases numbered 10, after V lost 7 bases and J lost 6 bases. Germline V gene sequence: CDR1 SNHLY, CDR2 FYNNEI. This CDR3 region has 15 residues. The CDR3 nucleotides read TGTGCCAGCACCGAAGGGACAGGGAAGGGTCAGCCCCAGCATTTT. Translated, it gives CASTEGTGKGQPQHF.

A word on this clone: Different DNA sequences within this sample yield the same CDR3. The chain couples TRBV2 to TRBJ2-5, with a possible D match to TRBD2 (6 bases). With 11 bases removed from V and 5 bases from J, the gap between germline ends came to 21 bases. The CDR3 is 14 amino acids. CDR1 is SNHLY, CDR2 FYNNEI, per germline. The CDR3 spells CARGVGGMGETQYF. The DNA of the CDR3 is TGTGCCCGCGGGGTGGGGGGTATGGGGGAGACCCAGTACTTC.

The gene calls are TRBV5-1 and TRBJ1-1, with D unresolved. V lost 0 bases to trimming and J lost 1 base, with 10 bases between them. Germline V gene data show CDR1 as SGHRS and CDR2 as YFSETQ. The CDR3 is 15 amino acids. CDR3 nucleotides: TGCGCCAGCAGCTTGGTGCTGGGAGGGAACACTGAAGCTTTCTTT. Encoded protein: CASSLVLGGNTEAFF.

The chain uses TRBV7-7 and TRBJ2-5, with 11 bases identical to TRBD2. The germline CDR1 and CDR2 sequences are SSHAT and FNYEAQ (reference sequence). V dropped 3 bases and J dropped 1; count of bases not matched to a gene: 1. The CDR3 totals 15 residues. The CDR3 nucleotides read TGTGCCAGCAGCTTCGGGACTAGCGGCCAAGAGACCCAGTACTTC. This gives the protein CASSFGTSGQETQYF. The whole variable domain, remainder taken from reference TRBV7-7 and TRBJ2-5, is GAGVSQSPRYKVTKRGQDVTLRCDPISSHATLYWYQQALGQGPEFLTYFNYEAQPDKSGLPSDRFSAERPEGSISTLTIQRTEQRDSAMYRCASSFGTSGQETQYFGPGTRLLVL.

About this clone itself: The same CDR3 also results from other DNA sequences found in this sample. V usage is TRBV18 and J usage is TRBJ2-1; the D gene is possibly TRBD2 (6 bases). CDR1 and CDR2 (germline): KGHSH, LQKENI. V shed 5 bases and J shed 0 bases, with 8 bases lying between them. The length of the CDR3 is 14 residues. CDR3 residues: CASSAGSSYNEQFF. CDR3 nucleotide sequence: TGTGCCAGCTCAGCCGGGAGCTCCTACAATGAGCAGTTCTTC.

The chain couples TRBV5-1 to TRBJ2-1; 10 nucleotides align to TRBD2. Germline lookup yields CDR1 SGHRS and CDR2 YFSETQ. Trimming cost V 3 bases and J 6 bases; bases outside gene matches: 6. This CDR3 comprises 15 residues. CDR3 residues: CASSWLAGDGNEQFF. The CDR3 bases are TGCGCCAGCAGCTGGCTAGCGGGAGATGGCAATGAGCAGTTCTTC. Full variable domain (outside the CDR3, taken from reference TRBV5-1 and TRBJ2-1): KAGVTQTPRYLIKTRGQQVTLSCSPISGHRSVSWYQQTPGQGLQFLFEYFSETQRNKGNFPGRFSGRQFSNSRSEMNVSTLELGDSALYLCASSWLAGDGNEQFFGPGTRLTVL.

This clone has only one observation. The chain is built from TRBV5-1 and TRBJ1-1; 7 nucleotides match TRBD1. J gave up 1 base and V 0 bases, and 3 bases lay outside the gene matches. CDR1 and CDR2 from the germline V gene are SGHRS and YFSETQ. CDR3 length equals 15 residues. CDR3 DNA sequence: TGCGCCAGCAGCTTGGGACAGGGATCGAACACTGAAGCTTTCTTT. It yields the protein CASSLGQGSNTEAFF.

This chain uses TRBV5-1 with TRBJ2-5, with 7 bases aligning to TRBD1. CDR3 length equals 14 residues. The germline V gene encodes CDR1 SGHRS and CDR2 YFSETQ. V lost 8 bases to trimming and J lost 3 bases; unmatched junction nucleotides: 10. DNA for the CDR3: TGCGCCAGTTATAGAACCGGGACAGAAGAGACCCAGTACTTC. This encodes CASYRTGTEETQYF. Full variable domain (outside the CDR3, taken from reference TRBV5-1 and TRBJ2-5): KAGVTQTPRYLIKTRGQQVTLSCSPISGHRSVSWYQQTPGQGLQFLFEYFSETQRNKGNFPGRFSGRQFSNSRSEMNVSTLELGDSALYLCASYRTGTEETQYFGPGTRLLVL.

CDR3 in DNA: TGTGCCAGTAGTATGCGGCCAGCAGATACGCAGTATTTT. Its translation: CASSMRPADTQYF. The chain has TRBV19 and TRBJ2-3; D is unresolved. With 3 bases removed from V and 4 bases from J, the gap between germline ends came to 8 bases. Germline V gene data show CDR1 as LNHDA and CDR2 as SQIVND (reference sequence). This CDR3 has 13 residues.

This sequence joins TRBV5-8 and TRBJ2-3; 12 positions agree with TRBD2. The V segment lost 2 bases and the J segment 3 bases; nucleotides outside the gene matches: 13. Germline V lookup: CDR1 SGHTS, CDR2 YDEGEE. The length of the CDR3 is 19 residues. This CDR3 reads CASSFGTGLAGISTDTQYF. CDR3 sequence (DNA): TGTGCCAGCAGCTTTGGGACAGGACTAGCGGGAATCAGTACAGATACGCAGTATTTT. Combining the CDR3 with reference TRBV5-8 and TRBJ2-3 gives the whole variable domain EAGVTQSPTHLIKTRGQQATLRCSPISGHTSVYWYQQALGLGLQFLLWYDEGEERNRGNFPPRFSGRQFPNYSSELNVNALELEDSALYLCASSFGTGLAGISTDTQYFGPGTRLTVL.

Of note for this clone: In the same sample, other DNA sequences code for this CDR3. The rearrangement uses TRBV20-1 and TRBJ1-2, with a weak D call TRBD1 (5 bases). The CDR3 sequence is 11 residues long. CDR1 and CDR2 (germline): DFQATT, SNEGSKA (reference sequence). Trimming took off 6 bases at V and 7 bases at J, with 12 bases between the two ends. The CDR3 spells CSAQAGGGYTF. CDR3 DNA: TGCAGTGCCCAAGCGGGGGGTGGCTACACCTTC.

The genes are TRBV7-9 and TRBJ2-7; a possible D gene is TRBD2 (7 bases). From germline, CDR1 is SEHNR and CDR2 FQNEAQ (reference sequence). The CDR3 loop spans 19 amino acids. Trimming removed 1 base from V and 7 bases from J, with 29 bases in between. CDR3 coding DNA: TGTGCCAGCAGCTTAGTTTCCCTCCTCGGGGGGCGCGGCCCATCAGAGCAGTACTTC. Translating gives CASSLVSLLGGRGPSEQYF.

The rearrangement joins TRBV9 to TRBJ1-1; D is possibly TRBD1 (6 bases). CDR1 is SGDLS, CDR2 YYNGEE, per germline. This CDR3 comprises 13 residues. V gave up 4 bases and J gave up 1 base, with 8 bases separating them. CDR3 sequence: CASSPTGNTEAFF. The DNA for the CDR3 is TGTGCCAGCAGCCCGACAGGGAACACTGAAGCTTTCTTT.

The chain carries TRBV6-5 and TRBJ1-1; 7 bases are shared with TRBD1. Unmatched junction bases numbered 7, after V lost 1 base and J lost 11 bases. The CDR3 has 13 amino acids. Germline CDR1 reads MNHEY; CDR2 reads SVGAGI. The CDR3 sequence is CASSYLDRTGAFF. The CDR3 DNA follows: TGTGCCAGCAGTTACTTGGACAGGACTGGGGCTTTCTTT.

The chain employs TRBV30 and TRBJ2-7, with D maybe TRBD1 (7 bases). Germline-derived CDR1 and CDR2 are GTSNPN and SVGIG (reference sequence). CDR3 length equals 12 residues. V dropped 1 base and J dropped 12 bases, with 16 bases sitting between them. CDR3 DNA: TGTGCCTGGAGTGAAAGCAGGGGGGTCGGGTACTTC. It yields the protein CAWSESRGVGYF.

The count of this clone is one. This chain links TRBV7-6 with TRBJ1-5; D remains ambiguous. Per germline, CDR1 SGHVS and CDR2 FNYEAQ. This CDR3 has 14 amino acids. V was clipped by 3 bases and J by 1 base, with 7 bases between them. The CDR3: CASSFGASNQPQHF. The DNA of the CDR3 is TGTGCCAGCAGCTTCGGAGCGAGCAATCAGCCCCAGCATTTT.

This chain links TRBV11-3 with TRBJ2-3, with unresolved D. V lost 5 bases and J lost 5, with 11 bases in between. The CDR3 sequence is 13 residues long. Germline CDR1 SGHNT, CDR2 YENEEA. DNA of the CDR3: TGTGCCAGCAGCCCGGTCCAGCGAGATACGCAGTATTTT. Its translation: CASSPVQRDTQYF.

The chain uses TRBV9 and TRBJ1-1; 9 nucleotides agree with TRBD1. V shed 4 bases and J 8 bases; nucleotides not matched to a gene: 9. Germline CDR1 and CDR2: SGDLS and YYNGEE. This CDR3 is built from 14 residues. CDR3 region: CASSLTGGDGEAFF. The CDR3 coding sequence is TGTGCCAGCAGCTTAACAGGGGGCGATGGGGAAGCTTTCTTT.

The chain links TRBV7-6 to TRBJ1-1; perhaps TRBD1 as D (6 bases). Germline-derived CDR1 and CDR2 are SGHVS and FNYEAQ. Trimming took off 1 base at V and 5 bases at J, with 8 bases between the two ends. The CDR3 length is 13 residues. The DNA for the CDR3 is TGTGCCAGCAGCTTAGGACAGGCTACTGAAGCTTTCTTT. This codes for CASSLGQATEAFF.

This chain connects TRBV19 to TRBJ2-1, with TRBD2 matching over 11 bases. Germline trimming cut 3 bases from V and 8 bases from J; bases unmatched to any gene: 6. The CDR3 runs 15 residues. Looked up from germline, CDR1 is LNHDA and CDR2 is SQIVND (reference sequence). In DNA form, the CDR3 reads TGTGCCAGTAGTATGTCACTAGCGGGAGCGGATGAGCAGTTCTTC. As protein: CASSMSLAGADEQFF.

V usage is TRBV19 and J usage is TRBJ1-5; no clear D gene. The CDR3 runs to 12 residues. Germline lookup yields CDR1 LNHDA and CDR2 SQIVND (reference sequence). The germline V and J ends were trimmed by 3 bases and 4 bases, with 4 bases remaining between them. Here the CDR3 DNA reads TGTGCCAGTAGTATGAGGAATCAGCCCCAGCATTTT. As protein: CASSMRNQPQHF.

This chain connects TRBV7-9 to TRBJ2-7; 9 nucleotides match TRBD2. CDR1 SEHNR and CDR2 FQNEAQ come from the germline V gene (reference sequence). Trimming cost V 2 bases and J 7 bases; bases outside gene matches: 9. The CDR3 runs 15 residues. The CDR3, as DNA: TGTGCCAGCAGCTTATTGGCGGGAGGGCCTAGTGAGCAGTACTTC. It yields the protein CASSLLAGGPSEQYF.

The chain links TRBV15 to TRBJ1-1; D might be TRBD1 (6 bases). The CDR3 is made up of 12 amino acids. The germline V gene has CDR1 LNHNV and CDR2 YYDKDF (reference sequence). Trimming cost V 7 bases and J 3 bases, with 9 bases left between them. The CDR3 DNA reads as TGTGCCACCATCCAGGGGCACACTGAAGCTTTCTTT. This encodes CATIQGHTEAFF.